This T cell receptor beta chain came from a study of OX40 agonist ivuxolimab in advanced cancers. For the study at large: Ivuxolimab was administered intravenously to patients at 0.01 to 10 mg/kg every 2 weeks.

Germline V gene data show CDR1 as SGHDN and CDR2 as FVKESK. V gave up 0 bases and J gave up 13 bases, with 13 bases separating them. The CDR3 contains 14 residues. Clones were read by immunoSEQ multiplex PCR, and TCRdb kept only the in-frame ones, dropping some. This table has about 59,000 clones, about 87% appearing once. The source material was CD4+ or CD8+ T cells sorted from blood, sampled in a trial of the OX40 agonist ivuxolimab. The TCR comes from an adult with an advanced solid tumor such as melanoma, head and neck, liver or kidney cancer. The chain has TRBV14 and TRBJ1-6; D is unclear. The CDR3 sequence: CASSQDLGSLPLHF. DNA of the CDR3: TGTGCCAGCAGCCAAGACTTGGGGTCGCTGCCCCTCCACTTT.